These T cell receptor beta chains were read from a single sample in a study of vaccination effects on CD4 cells after COVID-19. Clones were read by immunoSEQ multiplex PCR, and TCRdb kept only the in-frame ones, dropping some. Here the sample spans some 69,000 clones, nearly 75% being singletons. Their target antigens are unknown. The sample here was CD4+ T cells from PBMCs cultured without peptide, taken after COVID-19 vaccination. These receptors all come from a human donor who received a COVID-19 vaccine. CDR3s leave out the opening cysteine and the closing phenylalanine or tryptophan. Each record gives: J gene, V gene, CDR3 protein.

>TRBJ2-3|TRBV6-5
ASSYRPATDTQY
>TRBJ2-5|TRBV10-3
AISETWKGTGEETQY
>TRBJ2-2|TRBV24-1
ATSDRDNLNTGELF
>TRBJ2-3|TRBV6-5
ASSYSRVLRTDTQY
>TRBJ2-2|TRBV19
ASSMRTGGPGELF
>TRBJ2-5|TRBV7-2
ASSAGTSGGVETQY
>TRBJ1-2|TRBV19
ASGLRSGNRVYGYT
>TRBJ1-2|TRBV10-3
AISDQNQGRGYT
>TRBJ2-1|TRBV9
ASSVGSYNEQF
>TRBJ2-4|TRBV5-1
ASSLAGGAKNIQY
>TRBJ1-1|TRBV5-4
ASSLDRYSEAF
>TRBJ1-1|TRBV5-4
ASSEGGSDTEAF
>TRBJ2-4|TRBV6-5
ASLQGVLHKNIQY
>TRBJ2-1|TRBV7-6
ASSLRGLYNEQF
>TRBJ2-3|TRBV7-8
ASSPRGGPTTDTQY
>TRBJ1-4|TRBV24-1
ATSNPGEGEKLF
>TRBJ1-2|TRBV5-4
ASSRDPGDGYT
>TRBJ1-4|TRBV30
AWSATGEKLF
>TRBJ2-2|TRBV5-1
ASSLVWAGELF
>TRBJ2-3|TRBV4-3
ASSQALAGGPDTQY
>TRBJ1-4|TRBV4-2
ASSQDPGQGGNEKLF
>TRBJ2-2|TRBV5-1
ASSGTGDTGELF
>TRBJ1-1|TRBV5-1
ASSLSNTEAF
>TRBJ1-5|TRBV10-1
ASSEGPDQPQH
>TRBJ1-1|TRBV5-1
ASSSLQGANTEAF
>TRBJ1-3|TRBV19
ASTVPGDPGNTIY
>TRBJ2-1|TRBV5-1
ASSLALPDEQF
>TRBJ2-5|TRBV5-8
ASPEMFRAWRGAKETQY
>TRBJ2-2|TRBV7-3
ASSQTDADTGELF
>TRBJ2-5|TRBV5-1
ASSLGGTSRSGAQETQY
>TRBJ1-2|TRBV24-1
ATSPGNANGYT
>TRBJ1-2|TRBV12-3/TRBV12-4
ASSLVGSGYT
>TRBJ1-5|TRBV2
ASRPEGGNQPQH
>TRBJ1-1|TRBV15
ATSRSQGVDTEAF
>TRBJ2-3|TRBV4-2
ASSQEGLAGTDTQY
>TRBJ1-5|TRBV24-1
ATSPRGFVQPQH
>TRBJ2-2|TRBV24-1
ATSDLIPSAGELF
>TRBJ1-2|TRBV12-3/TRBV12-4
ASSSTGIYGYT
>TRBJ1-3|TRBV4-1
ASSQSTGVGNTIY
>TRBJ2-1|TRBV25-1
ASSPRTGTYNEQF
>TRBJ1-1|TRBV7-2
ASSQTGQGITEAF
>TRBJ1-5|TRBV6-5
ASTGQGISNQPQH
>TRBJ2-1|TRBV19
ASSHPGTGANEQF
>TRBJ1-4|TRBV28
ASSRGGTNEKLF
>TRBJ2-1|TRBV5-1
ASSFTLDEQF
>TRBJ2-3|TRBV19
ASSPGPLSTQY
>TRBJ1-4|TRBV19
ASSIRADEKLF
>TRBJ2-1|TRBV7-3
ASSPSGTGTYNEQF
>TRBJ1-4|TRBV5-1
ASRSTGNDEKLF